The clone carrying this T cell receptor (beta chain) was found many times. This specimen belongs to a study of early T cells in non-severe SARS-CoV-2 infection. This CDR3 spans 13 amino acids. Between the trimmed V and J ends, which lost 4 bases and 2 bases, there was a span of 11 bases. From germline, CDR1 is SQVTM and CDR2 ANQGSEA. TCRdb processed the 5' RACE reads anew with MiXCR; each CDR3 protein has one entry. The sample yields some 100,000 distinct CDR3 sequences, approximately 14% seen once. Material: whole blood. This sequence originates from an adult who was a healthcare worker with PCR-confirmed SARS-CoV-2 infection or an uninfected control (not recorded which). The chain uses TRBV29-1 and TRBJ2-5; D remains ambiguous. CDR3 coding DNA: TGCAGCGTTGGATTCGTACTTCAAGAGACCCAGTACTTC. The encoded protein is CSVGFVLQETQYF. Using reference TRBV29-1 and TRBJ2-5 for the parts outside the CDR3, the full variable domain is SAVISQKPSRDICQRGTSLTIQCQVDSQVTMMFWYRQQPGQSLTLIATANQGSEATYESGFVIDKFPISRPNLTFSTLTVSNMSPEDSSIYLCSVGFVLQETQYFGPGTRLLVL.